What follows describes a single T cell receptor beta chain. These data belong to a study of blood T cell repertoires in COVID-19. Study background: From T cells, B-cell-depleted T cells, or PBMCs came the material, which was cDNA or gDNA.

Deletions cut 2 bases from V and 6 bases from J, with 14 bases between. Germline V gene lookup returns CDR1 SGHRS and CDR2 YFSETQ. This CDR3 comprises 14 residues. Libraries were prepared by immunoSEQ multiplex PCR; TCRdb keeps only in-frame clonotypes and omits some of them. The data hold approximately 220,000 clones, with 90% observed a single time. The sequenced material came from PBMCs or T cells enriched from blood (not recorded which). The chain couples TRBV5-1 to TRBJ2-5; D possibly corresponds to TRBD2 (5 bases). This TCR derives from a man between 25 and 39 years old who had been exposed to COVID-19. CDR3 amino acids: CASSFIDPGKTQYF. The CDR3 DNA reads as TGCGCCAGCAGCTTTATCGACCCGGGGAAGACCCAGTACTTC.